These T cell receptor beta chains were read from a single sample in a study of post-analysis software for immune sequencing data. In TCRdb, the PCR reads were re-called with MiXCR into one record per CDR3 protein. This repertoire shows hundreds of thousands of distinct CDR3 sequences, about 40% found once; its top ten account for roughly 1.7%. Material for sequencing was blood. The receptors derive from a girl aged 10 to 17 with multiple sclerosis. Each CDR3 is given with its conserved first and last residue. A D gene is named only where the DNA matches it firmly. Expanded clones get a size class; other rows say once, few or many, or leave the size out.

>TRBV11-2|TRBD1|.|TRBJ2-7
CASSLGQGADNEQYF
TGTGCCAGCAGCTTAGGGCAGGGGGCGGACAATGAGCAGTACTTC
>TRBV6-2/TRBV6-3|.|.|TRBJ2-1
CASSPRDGSYNEQFF
TGTGCCAGCAGCCCCAGGGATGGGTCCTACAATGAGCAGTTCTTC
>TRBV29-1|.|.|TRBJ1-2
CSVALLTQSQYGYTF
TGCAGCGTTGCCTTGCTTACCCAAAGCCAGTATGGCTACACCTTC
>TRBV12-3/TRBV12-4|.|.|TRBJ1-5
CASSLAGISNQPQHF
TGTGCCAGCAGTTTGGCAGGGATTAGCAATCAGCCCCAGCATTTT
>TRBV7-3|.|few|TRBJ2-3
CASSLAPGSSTDTQYF
TGTGCCAGCAGCTTAGCCCCCGGGTCAAGCACAGATACGCAGTATTTT
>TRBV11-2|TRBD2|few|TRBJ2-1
CASSLGLAAGNEQFF
TGTGCCAGCAGCTTGGGACTAGCGGCGGGGAATGAGCAGTTCTTC
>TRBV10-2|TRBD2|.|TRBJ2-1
CASREVAGGTGYNEQFF
TGCGCCAGCAGGGAGGTAGCGGGAGGGACGGGCTACAATGAGCAGTTCTTC
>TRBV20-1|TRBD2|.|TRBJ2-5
CSAVTSGPYQETQYF
TGCAGTGCTGTTACTAGCGGCCCTTACCAAGAGACCCAGTACTTC
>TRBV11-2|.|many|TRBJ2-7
CASSLVIGGPSQYEQYF
TGTGCCAGCAGCTTAGTCATCGGTGGGCCGTCGCAATACGAGCAGTACTTC
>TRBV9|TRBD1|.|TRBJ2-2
CASTLQGAGTGELFF
TGTGCCAGCACCCTACAGGGGGCGGGCACCGGGGAGCTGTTTTTT
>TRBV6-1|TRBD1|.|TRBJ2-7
CASRGFRDRGPHEQYF
TGTGCCAGCAGGGGGTTCCGGGACAGGGGGCCTCACGAGCAGTACTTC
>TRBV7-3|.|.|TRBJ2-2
CASSPHRTDTGELFF
TGTGCCAGCAGCCCTCACCGGACAGACACCGGGGAGCTGTTTTTT
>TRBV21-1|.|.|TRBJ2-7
CAPGEFHEQYF
TGTGCCCCCGGAGAGTTCCACGAGCAGTACTTC
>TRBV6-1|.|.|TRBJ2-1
CASGRTKGGVITDEQFF
TGTGCCAGCGGACGGACGAAAGGAGGGGTAATAACTGATGAGCAGTTCTTC
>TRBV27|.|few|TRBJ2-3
CASSLSIFGDTQYF
TGTGCCAGCAGTTTATCGATCTTCGGTGATACGCAGTATTTT
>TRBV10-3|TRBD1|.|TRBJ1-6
CAISGQGVNSPLHF
TGTGCCATCAGTGGACAGGGGGTGAATTCACCCCTCCACTTT
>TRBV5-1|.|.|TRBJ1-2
CASRGSVAYGYTF
TGCGCCAGCAGGGGCTCAGTCGCCTATGGCTACACCTTC
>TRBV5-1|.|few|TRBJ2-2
CASSLGSRMNTGELFF
TGCGCCAGCAGCTTGGGTAGTCGGATGAACACCGGGGAGCTGTTTTTT
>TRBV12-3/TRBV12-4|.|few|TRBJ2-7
CASSRGGSVYEQYF
TGTGCCAGCAGTCGGGGTGGTTCTGTTTACGAGCAGTACTTC
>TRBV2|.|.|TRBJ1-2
CASSVYTGTHYGYTF
TGTGCCAGCAGCGTATATACAGGGACTCACTATGGCTACACCTTC
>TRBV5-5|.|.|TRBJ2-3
CASSLAHGQYTDTQYF
TGTGCCAGCAGCTTGGCCCACGGACAGTACACAGATACGCAGTATTTT
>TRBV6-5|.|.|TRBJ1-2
CASQPGSNYGYTF
TGTGCCAGCCAACCAGGGTCCAACTATGGCTACACCTTC
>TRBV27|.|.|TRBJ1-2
CASKKEGTGGYTF
TGTGCCAGCAAGAAGGAGGGTACAGGGGGCTACACCTTC
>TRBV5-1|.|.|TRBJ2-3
CASSLAQGPLAYF
TGCGCCAGCAGCTTGGCCCAAGGCCCGCTGGCGTATTTT
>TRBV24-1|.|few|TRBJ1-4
CATSDFPQTATNEKLFF
TGTGCCACCAGTGATTTCCCACAGACTGCAACTAATGAAAAACTGTTTTTT
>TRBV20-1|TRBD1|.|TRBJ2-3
CSARRTGGGDTQYF
TGCAGTGCTAGAAGGACAGGGGGAGGGGATACGCAGTATTTT
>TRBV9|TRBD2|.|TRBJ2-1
CASSVEPAGNEQFF
TGTGCCAGCAGCGTAGAGCCAGCGGGGAATGAGCAGTTCTTC
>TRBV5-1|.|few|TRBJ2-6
CASSVGDPSGANVLTF
TGCGCCAGCAGCGTCGGAGACCCCTCTGGGGCCAACGTCCTGACTTTC
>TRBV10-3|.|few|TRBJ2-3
CAITQGGRGTDTQYF
TGTGCCATCACCCAGGGGGGGCGAGGCACAGATACGCAGTATTTT
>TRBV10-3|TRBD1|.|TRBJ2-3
CAIKGQGATDTQYF
TGTGCCATCAAGGGACAGGGGGCGACAGATACGCAGTATTTT
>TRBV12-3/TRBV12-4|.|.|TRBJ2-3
CASSPLTYTDTQYF
TGTGCCAGCAGTCCGCTTACCTACACAGATACGCAGTATTTT
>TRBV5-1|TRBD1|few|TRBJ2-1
CASSLEGRGRRWFF
TGCGCCAGCAGCTTGGAGGGCAGGGGGCGAAGGTGGTTCTTC
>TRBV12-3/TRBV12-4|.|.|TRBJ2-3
CASSLNRATDTQYF
TGTGCCAGCAGTTTAAATCGGGCCACAGATACGCAGTATTTT
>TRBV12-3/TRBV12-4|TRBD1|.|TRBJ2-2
CASVPLRGQGFTGELFF
TGTGCCAGCGTCCCCCTCCGGGGACAGGGTTTTACCGGGGAGCTGTTTTTT
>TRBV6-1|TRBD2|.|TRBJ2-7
CASKGLLAGYEQYF
TGTGCCAGCAAAGGCTTGCTAGCGGGATACGAGCAGTACTTC
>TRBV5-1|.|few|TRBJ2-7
CASGLRGEEFRFHEQYF
TGCGCCAGCGGCTTGCGGGGCGAGGAATTCCGTTTCCACGAGCAGTACTTC
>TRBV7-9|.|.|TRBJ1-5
CASSLAGVTSQHF
TGTGCCAGCAGCTTAGCAGGTGTCACGTCCCAGCATTTT
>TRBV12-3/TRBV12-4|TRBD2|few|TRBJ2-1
CASLAGAANEQFF
TGTGCCAGCCTAGCGGGAGCCGCCAATGAGCAGTTCTTC
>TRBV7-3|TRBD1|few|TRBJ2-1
CASSQDAGGYNEQFF
TGTGCCAGCAGCCAAGACGCAGGGGGATACAATGAGCAGTTCTTC
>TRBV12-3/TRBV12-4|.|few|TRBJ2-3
CASSFGAGDTQYF
TGTGCCAGCAGTTTCGGAGCAGGAGATACGCAGTATTTT
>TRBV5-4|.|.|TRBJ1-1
CASSLSMGTRINTEAFF
TGTGCCAGCAGCTTGTCCATGGGGACACGTATTAACACTGAAGCTTTCTTT
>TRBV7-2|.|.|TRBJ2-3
CASSLTRDSSPFTDTQYF
TGTGCCAGCAGCTTAACCCGTGACTCTTCACCCTTCACAGATACGCAGTATTTT
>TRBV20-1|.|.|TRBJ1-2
CSASGSGAVGYTF
TGCAGTGCTAGCGGCTCGGGGGCGGTTGGCTACACCTTC
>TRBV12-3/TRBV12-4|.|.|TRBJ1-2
CASSLVRGNGYTF
TGTGCCAGCAGTTTAGTCAGGGGCAATGGCTACACCTTC
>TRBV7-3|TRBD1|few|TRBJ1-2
CASSDRQGNGYTF
TGTGCCAGCAGCGACCGACAGGGGAATGGCTACACCTTC
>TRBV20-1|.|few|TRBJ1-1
CSARDVEAFF
TGCAGTGCTAGAGATGTCGAAGCTTTCTTT
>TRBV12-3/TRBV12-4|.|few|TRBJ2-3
CASSLTKGSGDSPQSTDTQYF
TGTGCCAGCAGTTTGACGAAGGGTTCGGGGGACTCTCCCCAAAGCACAGATACGCAGTATTTT
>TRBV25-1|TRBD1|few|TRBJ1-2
CASSTWDRANYGYTF
TGTGCCAGCAGTACCTGGGACAGGGCCAACTATGGCTACACCTTC
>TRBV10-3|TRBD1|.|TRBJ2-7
CAISEVGGTYNERYF
TGTGCCATCAGTGAGGTAGGGGGCACCTACAATGAGCGGTACTTC
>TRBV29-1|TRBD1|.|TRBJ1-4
CSVGPTGNEKLFF
TGCAGCGTCGGCCCGACAGGGAATGAAAAACTGTTTTTT
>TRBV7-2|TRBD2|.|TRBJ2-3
CASSSQLAEGPDTQYF
TGTGCCAGCAGCTCACAACTAGCGGAAGGGCCTGATACGCAGTATTTT
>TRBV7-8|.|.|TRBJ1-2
CASSAWQSYGYTF
TGTGCCAGCAGCGCATGGCAGAGCTATGGCTACACCTTC
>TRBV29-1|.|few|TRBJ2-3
CSVVAGITDTQYF
TGCAGCGTTGTGGCGGGGATCACAGATACGCAGTATTTT
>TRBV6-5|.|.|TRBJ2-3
CASREGFSTDTQYF
TGTGCCAGCAGGGAAGGATTTAGCACAGATACGCAGTATTTT
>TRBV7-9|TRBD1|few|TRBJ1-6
CASSSEGARNSPLHF
TGTGCCAGCAGCTCCGAGGGGGCGCGGAATTCACCCCTCCACTTT
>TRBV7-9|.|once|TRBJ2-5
CVSSVRGQETQYF
TGTGTCAGCAGCGTTCGCGGCCAAGAGACCCAGTACTTC
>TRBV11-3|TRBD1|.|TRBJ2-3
CASSPGTGRTDTQYF
TGTGCCAGCAGCCCCGGGACAGGGAGAACAGATACGCAGTATTTT
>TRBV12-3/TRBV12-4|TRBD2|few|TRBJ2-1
CASRTTGTRTNEQFF
TGTGCCAGCAGGACGACCGGGACTAGGACAAATGAGCAGTTCTTC
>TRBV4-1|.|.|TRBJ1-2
CASSQVASEGYGYTF
TGCGCCAGCAGCCAAGTCGCCAGCGAGGGCTATGGCTACACCTTC